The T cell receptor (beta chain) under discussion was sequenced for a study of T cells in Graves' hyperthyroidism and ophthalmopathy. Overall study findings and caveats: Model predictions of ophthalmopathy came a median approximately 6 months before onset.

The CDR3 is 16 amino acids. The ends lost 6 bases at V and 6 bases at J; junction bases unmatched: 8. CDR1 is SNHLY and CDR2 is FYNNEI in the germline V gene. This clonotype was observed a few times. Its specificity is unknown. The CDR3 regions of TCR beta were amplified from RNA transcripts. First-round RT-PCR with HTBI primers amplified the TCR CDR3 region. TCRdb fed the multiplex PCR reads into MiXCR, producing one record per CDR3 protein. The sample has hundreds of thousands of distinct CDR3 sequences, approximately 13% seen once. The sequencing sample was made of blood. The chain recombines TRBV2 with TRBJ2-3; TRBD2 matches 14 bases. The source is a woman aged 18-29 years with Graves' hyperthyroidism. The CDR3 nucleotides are TGTGCCAGCAGCTTAGGACTAGCGGGGGGAGGGGATACGCAGTATTTT. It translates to CASSLGLAGGGDTQYF.